In this sample, the clone carrying this T cell receptor beta chain turned up a few times. The CDR3 runs to 14 residues. Germline values: CDR1 SGHRS, CDR2 YFSETQ. Trimming cost V 4 bases and J 2 bases, with 13 bases left between them. This sample is drawn from a study of blood T cells in healthy people across ages. For the second PCR, which ran for roughly 6 to 12 cycles, a sample-barcoded 5' primer and a J-beta primer mix were used. MiXCR, applied by TCRdb to the 5' RACE reads, yields one record per CDR3 protein. Of about 780,000 distinct CDR3 sequences listed, around 45% were seen once; the top ten hold 15% to 20%.

The TCR originated in a man older than 75 in good health. This sequence joins TRBV5-1 and TRBJ2-7, with D uncertain. The sequenced sample consisted of blood. The CDR3 sequence is CASSPLTGTYEQYF. The CDR3, as DNA: TGCGCCAGCAGCCCACTGACTGGGACCTACGAGCAGTACTTC.